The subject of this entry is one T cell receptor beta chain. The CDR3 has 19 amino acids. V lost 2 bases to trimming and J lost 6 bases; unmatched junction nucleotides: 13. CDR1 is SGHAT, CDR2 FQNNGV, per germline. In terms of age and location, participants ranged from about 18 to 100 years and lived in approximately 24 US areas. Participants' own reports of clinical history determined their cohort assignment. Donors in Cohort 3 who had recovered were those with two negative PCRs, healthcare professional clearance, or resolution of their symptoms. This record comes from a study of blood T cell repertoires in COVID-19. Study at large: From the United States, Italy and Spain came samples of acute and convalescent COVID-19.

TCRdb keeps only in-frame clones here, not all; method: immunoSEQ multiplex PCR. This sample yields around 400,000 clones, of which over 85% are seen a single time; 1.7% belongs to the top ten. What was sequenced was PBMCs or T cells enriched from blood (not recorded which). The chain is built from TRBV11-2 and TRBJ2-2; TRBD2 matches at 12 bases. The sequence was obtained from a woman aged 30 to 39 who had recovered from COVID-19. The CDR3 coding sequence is TGTGCCAGCAGCTTATTTGGACTAGCGGGAAATGAAGGTTCCGGGGAGCTGTTTTTT. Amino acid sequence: CASSLFGLAGNEGSGELFF. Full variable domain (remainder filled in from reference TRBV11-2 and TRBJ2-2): EAGVAQSPRYKIIEKRQSVAFWCNPISGHATLYWYQQILGQGPKLLIQFQNNGVVDDSQLPKDRFSAERLKGVDSTLKIQPAKLEDSAVYLCASSLFGLAGNEGSGELFFGEGSRLTVL.